The present TCR beta chain was sequenced within a study of blood T cell repertoires in COVID-19. Authors' analysis steps: The authors estimated nucleated cell counts from reference gene primer amplification. TCRdb's table, derived via immunoSEQ multiplex PCR, lists solely in-frame clones and lacks some. V and J calls and clone size are copied from that table; D and trimming were computed from the DNA. The table includes roughly 200,000 clones, roughly 85% detected once. CDR1 GTSNPN and CDR2 SVGIG come from the germline V gene (reference sequence). The CDR3 has 16 amino acids. V was clipped by 0 bases and J by 2 bases, with 14 bases between them. Recruitment covered 25 or so US areas and drew participants whose ages spanned roughly 18 to 90 years. Allocation to cohorts depended on clinical history reported by the participants.

The source is a man aged 35-49 years who had recovered from COVID-19. V gene TRBV30 combines with J gene TRBJ2-1; TRBD1 might be the D (6 bases). What was sequenced was PBMCs or T cells enriched from blood (not recorded which). The CDR3 nucleotides read TGTGCCTGGAGTGTGTACCAGGGGCCACCCTACAATGAGCAGTTCTTC. Its protein product is CAWSVYQGPPYNEQFF. Combining the CDR3 with reference TRBV30 and TRBJ2-1 gives the whole variable domain SQTIHQWPATLVQPVGSPLSLECTVEGTSNPNLYWYRQAAGRGLQLLFYSVGIGQISSEVPQNLSASRPQDRQFILSSKKLLLSDSGFYLCAWSVYQGPPYNEQFFGPGTRLTVL.